The 8 T cell receptor beta chains below all came from one sample that was sequenced in a study. Via MiXCR, TCRdb re-called the RT-PCR reads, giving one row per CDR3 protein. The table records about 680,000 distinct CDR3 sequences, approximately 15% of them present only once. The sample comprised memory CD4+ T cells from blood. These receptors were obtained from a female donor in good health, serving as a healthy control.

In this sample, this clonotype turned up many times. The chain couples TRBV7-2 to TRBJ2-7; D gene uncertain. Trimming took 2 bases from V and 0 from J, leaving 8 bases between them. Per germline, CDR1 SGHTA and CDR2 FQGNSA. CDR3 length: 14 residues. CDR3 DNA: TGTGCCAGCAGCTTATGGGCGTCCTCCTACGAGCAGTACTTC. Translated, it gives CASSLWASSYEQYF.

This sequence joins TRBV5-1 and TRBJ2-7; D is possibly TRBD1 or TRBD2 (6 bases each). With 0 bases removed from V and 6 bases from J, the gap between germline ends came to 16 bases. Germline-derived CDR1 and CDR2 are SGHRS and YFSETQ. CDR3 length equals 15 residues. Written as DNA, the CDR3 is TGCGCCAGCAGCTTGGATCTCCCGGGGGCGGGCGAGCAGTACTTC. As protein: CASSLDLPGAGEQYF. The full variable domain, in which reference TRBV5-1 and TRBJ2-7 provide the parts outside the CDR3, is KAGVTQTPRYLIKTRGQQVTLSCSPISGHRSVSWYQQTPGQGLQFLFEYFSETQRNKGNFPGRFSGRQFSNSRSEMNVSTLELGDSALYLCASSLDLPGAGEQYFGPGTRLTVT.

The chain is built from TRBV28 and TRBJ1-2; D possibly corresponds to TRBD1 (5 bases). Germline-derived CDR1 and CDR2 are MDHEN and SYDVKM. Trimming shortened V by 4 bases and J by 4 bases, and 19 bases separated the two germline ends. The CDR3 length is 16 residues. Here the CDR3 reads CASSSDGTPMSYGYTF. DNA for the CDR3: TGTGCCAGCAGTTCCGATGGGACCCCTATGAGCTATGGCTACACCTTC.

The chain employs TRBV12-3 or TRBV12-4 and TRBJ1-5; D ambiguous. Trimming removed 6 bases from V and 7 bases from J, with 10 bases in between. This CDR3 region has 12 residues. CDR3 residues: CASRSLQQPQHF. CDR3 DNA: TGTGCCAGCAGGTCCCTGCAACAGCCCCAGCATTTT.

V gene TRBV2 combines with J gene TRBJ1-1; D gene unclear. Between the trimmed V and J ends, which lost 4 bases and 3 bases, there was a span of 9 bases. CDR1 and CDR2 from the germline V gene are SNHLY and FYNNEI. The CDR3 extends over 13 amino acids. In nucleotides, the CDR3 is TGTGCCAGCAGTGTTGACGGGTACACTGAAGCTTTCTTT. It yields the protein CASSVDGYTEAFF.

This clonotype came up many times. CDR3 residues: CASSLAGMGGNQPQHF. CDR3 DNA sequence: TGTGCCAGCAGCTTGGCTGGGATGGGCGGCAATCAGCCCCAGCATTTT. V usage is TRBV5-8 and J usage is TRBJ1-5; D is uncertain. Between the trimmed V and J ends, which lost 0 bases and 2 bases, there was a span of 12 bases. This CDR3 region has 16 residues. CDR1 is SGHTS and CDR2 is YDEGEE in the germline V gene.

About this clonotype itself: One end of the junction fails to match germline, which may point to a read error. The chain joins TRBV7-2 to TRBJ2-1, with TRBD2 matching over 10 bases. The CDR3 runs to 14 residues. The germline gives CDR1 SGHTA, CDR2 FQGNSA. The CDR3 protein is CPSSLALAGAEQFF. The CDR3 DNA sequence: TGCCCCAGCAGCTTAGCGCTAGCGGGAGCTGAGCAGTTCTTC.

This clonotype appeared many times. This chain connects TRBV25-1 to TRBJ1-4, with D perhaps TRBD1 (6 bases). Trimming cost V 3 bases and J 4 bases, with 12 bases left between them. The CDR3 contains 15 residues. From germline, CDR1 is MGHDK and CDR2 SYGVNS. CDR3: CASSDPGANNEKLFF. The CDR3 DNA reads as TGTGCCAGCAGTGACCCAGGGGCCAATAATGAAAAACTGTTTTTT.